This TCR beta chain was identified in a study of OX40 agonist ivuxolimab in advanced cancers. General study findings and limits: It was also the case that some nonresponders had low normalized T-cell clonal expansion.

The CDR3 has 14 residues. CDR1 and CDR2 (germline): MNHEY, SVGAGI. V was trimmed by 6 bases and J by 7 bases, leaving 13 bases between them. Clones were read by immunoSEQ multiplex PCR, and TCRdb kept only the in-frame ones, dropping some. The repertoire consists of about 84,000 clones, with around four fifths occurring once and the leading ten covering 2.5% to 3%. Only one count was recorded for this clone. The target antigen is unknown. V and J are TRBV6-5 and TRBJ1-6; D unresolved. This clonotype was obtained from an adult with an advanced solid tumor such as melanoma, head and neck, liver or kidney cancer. The material was CD4+ or CD8+ T cells sorted from blood, obtained in a trial of the OX40 agonist ivuxolimab. CDR3 nucleotides: TGTGCCAGCAGGGCAGAAGATTACAATTCACCCCTCCACTTT. Translated: CASRAEDYNSPLHF.